These T cell receptor beta chains were read from a single sample in a study of T cells in tuberculosis. The assay was immunoSEQ multiplex PCR, and TCRdb's table has in-frame clones only and misses some. The table has approximately 31,000 clones, around 88% seen once. This sample comprised PBMCs, obtained at tuberculosis diagnosis. Every receptor here comes from an adult with tuberculosis. CDR3s include the opening cysteine and the closing phenylalanine or tryptophan. Fields, in order: J gene, clone size, V gene, D gene, CDR3 protein, CDR3 DNA. The D gene is left open where the match is weak. Clone size is given for some rows only: seen once, a few or many times, or a class if the clone is expanded.

>TRBJ1-2|.|TRBV18|TRBD1
CASSARQGADYGYTF
TGTGCCAGCTCGGCCCGACAGGGGGCGGACTATGGCTACACCTTC
>TRBJ1-4|few|TRBV7-8|.
CASRRGQGGKNEKLFF
TGTGCCAGCAGGCGTGGGCAGGGTGGAAAAAATGAAAAACTGTTTTTT
>TRBJ2-7|.|TRBV11-2|TRBD1
CASSSNRDRGWYF
TGTGCCAGCAGCTCCAACCGGGACAGGGGTTGGTACTTC
>TRBJ2-2|few|TRBV7-2|.
CASSPGGRGNTGELFF
TGTGCCAGCAGCCCAGGGGGGCGGGGGAACACCGGGGAGCTGTTTTTT
>TRBJ2-1|.|TRBV4-1|TRBD1
CASSLGTGGSGEQFF
TGCGCCAGCAGCCTCGGGACAGGGGGCTCAGGCGAGCAGTTCTTC
>TRBJ2-4|.|TRBV15|.
CATSRGWGPVLEGNIQYF
TGTGCCACCAGCAGAGGATGGGGGCCAGTGCTAGAGGGAAACATTCAGTACTTC
>TRBJ2-1|.|TRBV5-1|TRBD2
CASSSGLAGPNEQFF
TGCGCCAGCAGCTCGGGACTAGCGGGGCCCAATGAGCAGTTCTTC
>TRBJ2-1|few|TRBV11-2|TRBD2
CASSLVGLAGPNNEQFF
TGTGCCAGCAGCTTAGTAGGTCTAGCGGGACCCAACAATGAGCAGTTCTTC
>TRBJ2-7|once|TRBV19|TRBD2
CASSGLAGDYEQYF
TGTGCCAGTAGCGGACTAGCGGGGGACTACGAGCAGTACTTC
>TRBJ2-2|.|TRBV13|TRBD1
CASSLDRGFVGELFF
TGTGCCAGCAGCTTGGACAGGGGGTTTGTCGGGGAGCTGTTTTTT
>TRBJ2-7|.|TRBV6-1|.
CASSEGPSSGEQYF
TGTGCCAGCAGTGAGGGGCCTTCGTCGGGCGAGCAGTACTTC
>TRBJ2-5|.|TRBV25-1|.
CASSDEGRTAETQYF
TGTGCCAGCAGTGATGAAGGGCGGACAGCGGAGACCCAGTACTTC
>TRBJ2-2|.|TRBV5-1|.
CASSLGGAMNTGELFF
TGCGCCAGCAGCTTGGGCGGAGCGATGAACACCGGGGAGCTGTTTTTT
>TRBJ1-1|.|TRBV6-5|.
CASSWPPDNF
TGTGCCAGCAGTTGGCCCCCGGACAATTTT
>TRBJ1-1|.|TRBV5-1|.
CASSLEWAGEGNTEAFF
TGCGCCAGCAGCTTGGAATGGGCAGGGGAAGGAAACACTGAAGCTTTCTTT
>TRBJ1-1|.|TRBV7-9|.
CASTATANTEAFF
TGTGCCAGCACCGCGACAGCGAACACTGAAGCTTTCTTT
>TRBJ1-1|.|TRBV18|.
CASSPTAMNTEAFF
TGTGCCAGCTCACCGACAGCAATGAACACTGAAGCTTTCTTT
>TRBJ1-6|.|TRBV4-1|.
CASSRTEFLQGIDNSPLHF
TGCGCCAGCAGCCGGACCGAGTTCCTTCAGGGGATAGATAATTCACCCCTCCACTTT
>TRBJ2-2|.|TRBV5-6|.
CASSHLTPRTGELFF
TGTGCCAGCAGCCACCTAACCCCGAGGACCGGGGAGCTGTTTTTT
>TRBJ2-2|.|TRBV6-5|TRBD1
CASSYTGTANTGELFF
TGTGCCAGCAGTTACACTGGGACAGCGAACACCGGGGAGCTGTTTTTT
>TRBJ2-7|once|TRBV5-1|.
CASSSGTTYEQYF
TGCGCCAGCAGCAGTGGGACAACCTACGAGCAGTACTTC
>TRBJ1-6|.|TRBV2|TRBD1
CAGRDRGRNSPLHF
TGTGCCGGTAGAGACAGGGGGCGAAATTCACCCCTCCACTTT
>TRBJ2-1|.|TRBV6-5|.
CASSYSTQSSYNEQFF
TGTGCCAGCAGTTACTCGACTCAGAGCTCCTACAATGAGCAGTTCTTC
>TRBJ1-4|.|TRBV19|.
CASSAHATNEKLFF
TGTGCCAGTAGTGCACACGCAACTAATGAAAAACTGTTTTTT
>TRBJ2-1|.|TRBV27|TRBD2
CASSIAGGPYNEQFF
TGTGCCAGCAGTATAGCGGGAGGGCCCTACAATGAGCAGTTCTTC
>TRBJ2-5|.|TRBV9|TRBD2
CASSASGSGETQYF
TGTGCCAGCAGCGCGAGCGGGAGTGGAGAGACCCAGTACTTC
>TRBJ2-1|.|TRBV28|TRBD2
CASSLARLAGGPRSYNEQFF
TGTGCCAGCAGTTTGGCAAGACTAGCGGGAGGGCCAAGGTCCTACAATGAGCAGTTCTTC
>TRBJ2-5|.|TRBV7-2|TRBD2
CASSLVGLAGGSETQYF
TGTGCCAGCAGCTTAGTGGGACTAGCGGGGGGGTCGGAGACCCAGTACTTC
>TRBJ2-7|.|TRBV6-6|TRBD2
CASRLAGDSYEQYF
TGTGCCAGCAGACTAGCGGGAGATTCCTACGAGCAGTACTTC
>TRBJ1-2|.|TRBV29-1|.
CSVEDRRGPNYGYTF
TGCAGCGTTGAAGATAGAAGGGGCCCTAACTATGGCTACACCTTC
>TRBJ2-6|few|TRBV29-1|.
CSVYNSGANVLTF
TGCAGCGTTTACAACTCTGGGGCCAACGTCCTGACTTTC
>TRBJ2-5|.|TRBV5-1|TRBD1
CASSTTGGWETQYF
TGCGCCAGCAGCACAACAGGGGGCTGGGAGACCCAGTACTTC
>TRBJ2-7|medium-sized|TRBV4-2|.
CASSQDLGGIYEQYF
TGTGCCAGCAGCCAAGATCTGGGGGGTATTTACGAGCAGTACTTC
>TRBJ2-7|.|TRBV30|.
CAWSTLNANSEQYF
TGTGCCTGGAGCACCCTAAATGCTAATTCTGAGCAGTACTTC
>TRBJ1-5|once|TRBV29-1|.
CSVQETNSNQPQHF
TGCAGCGTTCAGGAAACCAATAGCAATCAGCCCCAGCATTTT
>TRBJ2-6|.|TRBV6-1|TRBD2
CASSEAAGGSGANVLTF
TGTGCCAGCAGTGAAGCCGCGGGGGGCTCTGGGGCCAACGTCCTGACTTTC
>TRBJ2-7|.|TRBV12-5|.
CASGLVSGTYYEQYF
TGTGCTAGTGGTTTGGTCAGCGGCACCTACTACGAGCAGTACTTC
>TRBJ1-2|.|TRBV18|TRBD1
CASSPTSGQGEDGYTF
TGTGCCAGCTCACCAACCTCGGGACAGGGTGAGGATGGCTACACCTTC
>TRBJ1-1|.|TRBV7-9|.
CASSAPGAPFF
TGTGCCAGCAGCGCCCCAGGGGCGCCTTTCTTT
>TRBJ2-5|once|TRBV7-3|TRBD1
CASSLTGGETQYF
TGTGCCAGCAGCCTGACAGGGGGAGAGACCCAGTACTTC
>TRBJ1-1|.|TRBV9|TRBD1
CASSVGQPGGEAFF
TGTGCCAGCAGCGTAGGGCAGCCAGGGGGTGAAGCTTTCTTT
>TRBJ1-1|.|TRBV21-1|.
CASSAPQGNTEAFF
TGTGCCAGCAGCGCCCCACAGGGGAACACTGAAGCTTTCTTT
>TRBJ2-3|.|TRBV11-2|TRBD1
CASSTWGQGPHTDTQYF
TGTGCCAGCAGCACATGGGGACAGGGTCCTCACACAGATACGCAGTATTTT
>TRBJ2-3|.|TRBV5-1|.
CASSLGGEDYDTQYF
TGCGCCAGCAGCTTGGGAGGTGAAGATTACGATACGCAGTATTTT
>TRBJ1-5|once|TRBV19|.
CASSIVGGPSTNQPQHF
TGTGCCAGTAGTATAGTCGGCGGTCCCTCGACTAATCAGCCCCAGCATTTT
>TRBJ2-1|.|TRBV27|TRBD2
CASSPRTSGGRNEQFF
TGTGCCAGCAGTCCGAGGACTAGCGGGGGGCGCAATGAGCAGTTCTTC
>TRBJ1-1|.|TRBV27|.
CASRTSSRGNTEAFF
TGTGCCAGCAGGACAAGTTCCAGGGGGAACACTGAAGCTTTCTTT
>TRBJ2-1|.|TRBV28|TRBD2
CASSLVGLAGGTSNEQFF
TGTGCCAGCAGTTTGGTTGGGCTAGCGGGAGGTACTAGCAATGAGCAGTTCTTC
>TRBJ2-5|.|TRBV7-7|.
CASSLQVVGETQYF
TGTGCCAGCAGCTTACAGGTTGTAGGCGAGACCCAGTACTTC
>TRBJ1-1|.|TRBV15|.
CATSRDRGGLNTEAFF
TGTGCCACCAGCAGAGATAGGGGGGGCCTTAACACTGAAGCTTTCTTT
>TRBJ1-5|.|TRBV19|TRBD1
CASSPTTGNINPQHF
TGTGCCAGTAGTCCCACGACAGGGAATATCAATCCCCAGCATTTT
>TRBJ2-7|few|TRBV9|.
CASSVETSSYEQYF
TGTGCCAGCAGCGTAGAAACTAGCAGTTACGAGCAGTACTTC
>TRBJ2-5|.|TRBV7-2|.
CASSIQLALQETQYF
TGTGCCAGCAGCATCCAGCTAGCCCTCCAAGAGACCCAGTACTTC
>TRBJ1-5|.|TRBV5-1|.
CASSLSGPGQPQHF
TGCGCCAGCAGCTTGTCTGGGCCCGGACAGCCCCAGCATTTT
>TRBJ2-3|.|TRBV30|.
CAWSTPGLRYTQYF
TGTGCCTGGAGTACCCCGGGATTACGCTATACGCAGTATTTT